The 10 T cell receptor beta chains below come from one sample, sequenced in a study of T cells in Graves' hyperthyroidism and ophthalmopathy. What was amplified from RNA transcripts were TCR beta CDR3 regions. During a first-round RT-PCR of the TCR CDR3, the HTBI primer set was used. TCRdb used MiXCR to reprocess the multiplex PCR reads, holding one entry per CDR3 protein. The top ten hold approximately 15% of the sample, which has 550,000 to 850,000 distinct CDR3 sequences, 18% seen once. What was sequenced was blood. These receptors came from a woman between 45 and 60 years old with Graves' hyperthyroidism that later progressed to Graves' ophthalmopathy.

The genes are TRBV5-1 and TRBJ2-2; tentatively, D is TRBD1 (6 bases). Germline CDR1 reads SGHRS; CDR2 reads YFSETQ. V dropped 1 base and J dropped 7 bases, with 14 bases sitting between them. This CDR3 comprises 15 residues. The CDR3 is CASSLQGPKSGELFF. For the CDR3, the DNA is TGCGCCAGCAGCTTGCAGGGGCCGAAAAGCGGGGAGCTGTTTTTT. The full variable domain, in which reference TRBV5-1 and TRBJ2-2 provide the parts outside the CDR3, is KAGVTQTPRYLIKTRGQQVTLSCSPISGHRSVSWYQQTPGQGLQFLFEYFSETQRNKGNFPGRFSGRQFSNSRSEMNVSTLELGDSALYLCASSLQGPKSGELFFGEGSRLTVL.

This clonotype was recorded at least ten times. V is TRBV20-1 and J is TRBJ2-1; 10 nucleotides line up with TRBD1. The CDR3 length is 15 residues. V lost 3 bases and J lost 8; bases outside the gene matches: 10. Per germline, CDR1 DFQATT and CDR2 SNEGSKA (reference sequence). CDR3 region: CSARETGGLGHEQFF. DNA for the CDR3: TGCAGTGCTAGGGAGACAGGGGGCCTCGGCCATGAGCAGTTCTTC.

This clonotype was seen repeatedly, ten times or more. The chain is built from TRBV11-1 and TRBJ2-1; TRBD2 agrees at 10 bases. The CDR3 spans 15 residues. Germline V lookup: CDR1 SGHAT, CDR2 FQDESV (reference sequence). V gave up 5 bases and J gave up 5 bases; unmatched junction bases: 6. The CDR3 DNA sequence: TGTGCCAGCAGCCTTAGCGGGGGGCCTAACAATGAGCAGTTCTTC. The encoded protein is CASSLSGGPNNEQFF.

This clonotype was counted only a few times. The CDR3 loop is CASSLTGTSGNQETQYF. Written as DNA, the CDR3 is TGTGCCAGTAGTCTTACCGGGACTAGCGGTAACCAAGAGACCCAGTACTTC. The chain couples TRBV19 to TRBJ2-5, with 11 bases identical to TRBD2. The CDR3 loop spans 17 amino acids. Germline lookup yields CDR1 LNHDA and CDR2 SQIVND (reference sequence). Trimming at V came to 5 bases and at J to 0 bases, leaving 8 bases not matched to a gene.

The rearrangement links TRBV19 to TRBJ1-6, with D possibly matching TRBD1 (6 bases). The V gene lost 6 bases and the J gene lost 8 bases, with 8 bases spanning the gap. The CDR3 sequence is 12 residues long. Germline-derived CDR1 and CDR2 are LNHDA and SQIVND (reference sequence). The CDR3 nucleotides read TGTGCCAGTAGCAGACAGGATTCACCCCTCCACTTT. Residues: CASSRQDSPLHF.

The chain joins TRBV6-1 to TRBJ1-6; possibly TRBD1 for D (5 bases). With 11 bases removed from V and 8 bases from J, the gap between germline ends came to 16 bases. Germline-derived CDR1 and CDR2 are MNHNS and SASEGT. CDR3 length: 13 residues. This chain's CDR3 is CAASWGTDSPLHF. The DNA of the CDR3 is TGTGCCGCCAGTTGGGGGACGGATTCACCCCTCCACTTT.

The V and J genes are TRBV9 and TRBJ2-1; 10 bases line up with TRBD2. J was trimmed by 8 bases and V by 4 bases; bases with no gene match: 9. Germline loops: CDR1 SGDLS, CDR2 YYNGEE. There are 15 residues in the CDR3. CDR3 residues: CASSPTGTSVYEQFF. The CDR3 DNA follows: TGTGCCAGCAGCCCTACCGGGACTAGCGTTTATGAGCAGTTCTTC.

There are many counts of this clonotype. This chain's CDR3 is CASSSQVWNTEAFF. For the CDR3, the DNA is TGTGCCAGCAGCTCCCAGGTATGGAACACTGAAGCTTTCTTT. This chain links TRBV11-2 with TRBJ1-1; D not certain. From germline, CDR1 is SGHAT and CDR2 FQNNGV. The CDR3 covers 14 residues. V lost 4 bases and J lost 1, with 10 bases in between.

The rearrangement uses TRBV10-3 and TRBJ1-5, with 7 bases aligning to TRBD1. Germline CDR1 is ENHRY and CDR2 is SYGVKD. This CDR3 has 13 residues. The V and J ends lost 6 bases and 3 bases, in that order; junction bases with no gene match: 2. In DNA, the CDR3 is TGTGCCATCAGGGGGACAGTCAATCAGCCCCAGCATTTT. Its protein product is CAIRGTVNQPQHF.

This clonotype has a count of ten or more. This sequence joins TRBV11-2 and TRBJ2-2; TRBD2 agrees at 8 bases. Germline V lookup: CDR1 SGHAT, CDR2 FQNNGV. This CDR3 is built from 16 residues. The V segment lost 4 bases and the J segment 5 bases; nucleotides outside the gene matches: 9. DNA for the CDR3: TGTGCCAGCAGCTCCCAGGGGACTAGTCCTACCGGGGAGCTGTTTTTT. Amino acid sequence: CASSSQGTSPTGELFF.